This T cell receptor (beta chain) is from a study of blood T cell repertoires in COVID-19. The repertoire was sequenced with immunoSEQ multiplex PCR; TCRdb's copy has only in-frame clones and lacks some. The repertoire holds hundreds of thousands of clones, with around nine tenths as singletons. Between the trimmed V and J ends, which lost 8 bases and 0 bases, there was a span of 10 bases. Germline CDR1 and CDR2: LNHDA and SQIVND (reference sequence). The CDR3 covers 13 residues. The chain links TRBV19 to TRBJ1-1; D may be TRBD1 (5 bases). Input material: PBMCs or T cells enriched from blood (not recorded which). This sequence originates from a woman aged 40 to 49 who had recovered from COVID-19. DNA of the CDR3: TGTGCCAGTGGCTCGACAGTGAACACTGAAGCTTTCTTT. It yields the protein CASGSTVNTEAFF.